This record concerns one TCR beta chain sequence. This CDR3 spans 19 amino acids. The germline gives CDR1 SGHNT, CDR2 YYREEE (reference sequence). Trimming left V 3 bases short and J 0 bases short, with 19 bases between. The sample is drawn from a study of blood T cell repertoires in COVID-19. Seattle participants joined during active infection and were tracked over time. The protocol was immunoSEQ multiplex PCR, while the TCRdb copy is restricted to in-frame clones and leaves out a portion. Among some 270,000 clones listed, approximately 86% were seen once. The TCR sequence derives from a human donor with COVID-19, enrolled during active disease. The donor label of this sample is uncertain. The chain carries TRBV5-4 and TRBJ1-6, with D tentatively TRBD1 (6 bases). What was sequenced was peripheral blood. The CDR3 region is CASSSGGGHLSSYNSPLHF. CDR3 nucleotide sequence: TGTGCCAGCAGCTCCGGCGGGGGGCACCTTAGCTCCTATAATTCACCCCTCCACTTT.